Sequencing of this T cell receptor beta chain was carried out in a study of cytomegalovirus exposure and HLA in healthy donors. The study ran its PCR with 60 Vbeta and 13 Jbeta primers. Clones were read by immunoSEQ multiplex PCR, and TCRdb kept only the in-frame ones, dropping some. The table lists some 180,000 clones, approximately 73% of them singletons, with under 5.5% in the top ten. With respect to this clone: Its antigen is not identified.

Findings of the study overall: The study listed some 160 cytomegalovirus-associated TCR beta chains. Several top significant clusters appeared, in a later analysis, to be linked to common viral pathogens.

The V end was cut by 2 bases, the J end by 4 bases, with 2 bases between. This CDR3 spans 12 amino acids. Germline CDR1 reads MNHEY; CDR2 reads SVGAGI. The V call is TRBV6-5, the J call TRBJ2-2; D is ambiguous. Material: PBMCs. The sequence derives from a woman aged 18-30 years in good health and CMV-seropositive. DNA of the CDR3: TGTGCCAGCAGTTACCGCACCGGGGAGCTGTTTTTT. This sequence encodes CASSYRTGELFF.